This is a list of T cell receptor beta chains from one sample in a study of early T cells in non-severe SARS-CoV-2 infection. Each CDR3 protein is one row after TCRdb ran MiXCR on the 5' RACE reads. The sample contains 75,000 to 80,000 distinct CDR3 sequences, 8.5% to 10% of which appear only once. Sequenced input: whole blood. The receptors shown here come from an adult who was a healthcare worker with PCR-confirmed SARS-CoV-2 infection or an uninfected control (not recorded which). Both conserved end residues are part of each CDR3. Rows may omit the clone size; those that give it use once, few, many or a size class.

>.|TRBV7-8
CASSLAFEQYF
>few|TRBV7-2
CASSKRGGNTGELFF
>few|TRBV20-1
CSARGSPGLAGGGAYEQYF
>many|TRBV29-1
CSTSSGTGDYNEQFF
>.|TRBV28
CASTRGAGPTNTDTQYF
>many|TRBV25-1
CASRRIWEQYF
>.|TRBV5-8
CASSLGDQSSYNSPLHF
>.|TRBV2
CASSVSTKGDNEQFF
>many|TRBV20-1
CSARDLLAGTETQYF
>.|TRBV7-3
CASSPSGTSGYNEQFF
>few|TRBV24-1
CATRERPTDTQYF
>many|TRBV2
CASSVDRLKEKLFF
>.|TRBV7-9
CASSLEGSFSGANVLTF
>many|TRBV12-2
CASRLVFTGGQPCHEQYF
>.|TRBV6-1
CVSSIGQGNNEQFF
>many|TRBV7-9
CASSGGLAGVMDTQYF
>many|TRBV6-1
CASSAGVDTQYF
>many|TRBV5-4
CASSTGSGANEKLFF
>many|TRBV28
CASSLMASNTGELFF
>many|TRBV4-1
CASSQVNMGFLTGELFF
>many|TRBV6-6
CASSQGGAGKNEQFF
>few|TRBV3-1
CASSQTYRGGSNGYTF
>many|TRBV12-5
CASGIAGETQYF
>.|TRBV7-9
CASSTGDRDVGIQYF
>many|TRBV14
CASSQGYEQYF
>.|TRBV6-1
CASGIIAGSYNEQFF
>many|TRBV27
CASSLVGVPNYGYTF
>.|TRBV11-2
CASSLDATALRPDTQYF
>.|TRBV20-1
CSAPRGTGDTEAFF
>few|TRBV28
CASTRGGVNTDTQYF
>many|TRBV25-1
CASRELAPLEQYF
>.|TRBV28
CATALRMGMNTEAFF
>many|TRBV12-3/TRBV12-4
CASSLGNGYTF
>many|TRBV28
CASSPLGTVDEKLFF
>many|TRBV11-2
CASSLGSALAGLGELFF
>few|TRBV2
CASKDRVYEQYF
>many|TRBV5-1
CASSLDGQGADTQYF
>many|TRBV7-6
CASSPWSLGTYEQYF
>many|TRBV29-1
CSTGLASNEQFF
>few|TRBV4-1
CASSLVDSLASGTGELFF
>many|TRBV3-1
CASSRVTGGGSEAFF
>few|TRBV7-9
CASSLDRANEKLFF
>few|TRBV7-8
CASSPRRLAVDTQYF
>many|TRBV20-1
CSASASGRMRETQYF
>few|TRBV6-1
CASNLAGGGADTQYF
>many|TRBV7-9
CASSLGRVETQYF
>many|TRBV5-1
CASSPGQGAYEQYF
>few|TRBV2
CASATGGTDTQYF
>many|TRBV6-1
CASRDSTYGYTF
>many|TRBV28
CASSFRQGARDTQYF
>.|TRBV28
CASSSASLGKGGQYF
>many|TRBV7-3
CASSSTGNTGELFF
>.|TRBV5-1
CASSPGAAIPYEQYF